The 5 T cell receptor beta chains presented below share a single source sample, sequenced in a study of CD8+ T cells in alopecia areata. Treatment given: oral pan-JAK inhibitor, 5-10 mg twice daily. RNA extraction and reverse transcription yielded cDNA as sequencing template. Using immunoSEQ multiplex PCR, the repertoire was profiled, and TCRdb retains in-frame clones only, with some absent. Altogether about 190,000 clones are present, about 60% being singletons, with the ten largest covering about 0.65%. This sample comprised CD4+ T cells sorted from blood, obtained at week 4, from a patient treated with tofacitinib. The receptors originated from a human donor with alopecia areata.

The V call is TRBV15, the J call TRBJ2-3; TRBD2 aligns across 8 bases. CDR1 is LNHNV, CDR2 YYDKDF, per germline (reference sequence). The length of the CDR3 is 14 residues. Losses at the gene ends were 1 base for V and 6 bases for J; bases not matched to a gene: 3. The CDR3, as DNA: TGTGCCACCAGCAGAGCGGGGGGGATGGATACGCAGTATTTT. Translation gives CATSRAGGMDTQYF.

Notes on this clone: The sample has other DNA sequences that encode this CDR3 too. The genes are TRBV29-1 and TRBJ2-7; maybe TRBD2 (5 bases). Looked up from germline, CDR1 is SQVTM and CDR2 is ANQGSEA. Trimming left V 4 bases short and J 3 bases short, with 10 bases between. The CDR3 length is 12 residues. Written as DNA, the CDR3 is TGCAGCGTTGGGACGGGATTCTACGAGCAGTACTTC. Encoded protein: CSVGTGFYEQYF.

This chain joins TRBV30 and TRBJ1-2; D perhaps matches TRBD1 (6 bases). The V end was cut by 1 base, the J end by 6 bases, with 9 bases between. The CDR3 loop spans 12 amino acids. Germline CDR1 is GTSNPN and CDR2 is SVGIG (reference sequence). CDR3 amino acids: CAWSGDRHGYTF. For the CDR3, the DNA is TGTGCCTGGAGTGGAGACAGGCATGGCTACACCTTC.

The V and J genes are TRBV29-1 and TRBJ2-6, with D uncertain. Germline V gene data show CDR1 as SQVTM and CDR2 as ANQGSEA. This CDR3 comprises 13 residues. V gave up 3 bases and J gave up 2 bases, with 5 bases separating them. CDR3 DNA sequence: TGCAGCGTTGAGAGGCCTGGGGCCAACGTCCTGACTTTC. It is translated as CSVERPGANVLTF.

Written as DNA, the CDR3 is TGTGCCAGCAGTCCGTATAGCACAGATACGCAGTATTTT. Translated, it gives CASSPYSTDTQYF. J is TRBJ2-3 and V is TRBV27; no definite D call. Germline V CDR1 and CDR2: MNHEY, SMNVEV (reference sequence). This CDR3 has 13 amino acids. Trimming stripped 5 bases from V and 0 bases from J, with 6 bases between.